The T cell receptor (beta chain) under discussion was sequenced for a study of cytomegalovirus exposure and HLA in healthy donors. Across the whole study: The approximately 670 first-cohort repertoires shared a platform with the 130 or so validation repertoires, as reported in a later analysis.

Study-level results: Specificity for CMV antigens was confirmed in vitro for a few of the CMV-associated chains. The study listed some 160 cytomegalovirus-associated TCR beta chains.

This clone was recorded once. Its antigen remains unidentified. Generated by immunoSEQ multiplex PCR, the TCRdb table keeps only in-frame clones and is missing some. The repertoire holds under 50,000 clones, around 94% seen once, with roughly 7.1% in the top ten. The receptor's source is a young woman in good health and CMV-seropositive. Sequencing input: PBMCs.

CDR3 amino acids: CSVRGPPDTGELFF. CDR3 DNA sequence: TGCAGCGTTCGGGGTCCCCCGGACACCGGGGAGCTGTTTTTT. The chain uses TRBV29-1 and TRBJ2-2; TRBD2 might be the D (5 bases). The length of the CDR3 is 14 residues. The V gene lost 5 bases and the J gene lost 3 bases, with 13 bases spanning the gap. Germline V lookup: CDR1 SQVTM, CDR2 ANQGSEA.